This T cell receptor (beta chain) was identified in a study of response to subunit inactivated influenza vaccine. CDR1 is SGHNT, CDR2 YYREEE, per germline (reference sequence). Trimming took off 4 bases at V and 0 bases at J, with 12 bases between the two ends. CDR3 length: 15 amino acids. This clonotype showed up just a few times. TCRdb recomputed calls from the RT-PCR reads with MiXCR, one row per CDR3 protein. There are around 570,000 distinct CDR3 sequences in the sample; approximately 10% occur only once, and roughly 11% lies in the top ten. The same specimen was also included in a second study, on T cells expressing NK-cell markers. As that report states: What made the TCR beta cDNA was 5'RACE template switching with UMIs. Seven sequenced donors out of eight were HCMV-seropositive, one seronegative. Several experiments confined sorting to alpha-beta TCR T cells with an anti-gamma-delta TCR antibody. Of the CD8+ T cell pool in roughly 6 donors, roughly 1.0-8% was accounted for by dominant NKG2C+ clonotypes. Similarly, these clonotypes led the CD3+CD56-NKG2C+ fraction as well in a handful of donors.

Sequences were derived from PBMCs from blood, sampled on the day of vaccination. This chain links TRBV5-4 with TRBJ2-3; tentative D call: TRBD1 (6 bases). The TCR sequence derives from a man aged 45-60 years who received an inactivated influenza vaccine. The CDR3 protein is CASSASDRSTDTQYF. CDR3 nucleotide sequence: TGTGCCAGCAGCGCGTCGGACAGAAGCACAGATACGCAGTATTTT.